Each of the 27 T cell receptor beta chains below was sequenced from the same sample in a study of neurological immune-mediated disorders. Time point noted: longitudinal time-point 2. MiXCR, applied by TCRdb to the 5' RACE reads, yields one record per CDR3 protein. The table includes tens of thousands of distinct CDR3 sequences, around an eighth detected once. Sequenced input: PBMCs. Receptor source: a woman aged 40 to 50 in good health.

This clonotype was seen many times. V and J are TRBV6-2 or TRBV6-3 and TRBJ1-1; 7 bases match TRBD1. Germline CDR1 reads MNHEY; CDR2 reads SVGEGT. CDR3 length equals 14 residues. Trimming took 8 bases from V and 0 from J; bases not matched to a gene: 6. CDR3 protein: CASRSRGLNTEAFF. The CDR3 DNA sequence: TGTGCCAGCCGATCCAGGGGGTTGAACACTGAAGCTTTCTTT.

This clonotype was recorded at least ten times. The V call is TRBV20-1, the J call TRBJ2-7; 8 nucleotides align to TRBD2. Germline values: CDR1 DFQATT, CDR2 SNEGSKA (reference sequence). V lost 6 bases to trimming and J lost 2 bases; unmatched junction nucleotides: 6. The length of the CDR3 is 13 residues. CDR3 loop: CSAAGGFPYEQYF. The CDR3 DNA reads TGCAGTGCCGCGGGGGGATTTCCCTACGAGCAGTACTTC.

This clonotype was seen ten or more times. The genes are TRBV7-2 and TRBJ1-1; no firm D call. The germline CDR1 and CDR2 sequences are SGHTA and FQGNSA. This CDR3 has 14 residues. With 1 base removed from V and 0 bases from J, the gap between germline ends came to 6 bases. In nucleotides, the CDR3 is TGTGCCAGCAGCTTAGAGACCTTGAACACTGAAGCTTTCTTT. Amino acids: CASSLETLNTEAFF. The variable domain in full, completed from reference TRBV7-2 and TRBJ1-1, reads GAGVSQSPSNKVTEKGKDVELRCDPISGHTALYWYRQSLGQGLEFLIYFQGNSAPDKSGLPSDRFSAERTGGSVSTLTIQRTQQEDSAVYLCASSLETLNTEAFFGQGTRLTVV.

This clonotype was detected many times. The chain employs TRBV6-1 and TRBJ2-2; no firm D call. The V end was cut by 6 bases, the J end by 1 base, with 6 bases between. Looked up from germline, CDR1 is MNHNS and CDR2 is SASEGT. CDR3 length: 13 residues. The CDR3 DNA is TGTGCCAGCAGGTCAGGGAACACCGGGGAGCTGTTTTTT. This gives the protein CASRSGNTGELFF.

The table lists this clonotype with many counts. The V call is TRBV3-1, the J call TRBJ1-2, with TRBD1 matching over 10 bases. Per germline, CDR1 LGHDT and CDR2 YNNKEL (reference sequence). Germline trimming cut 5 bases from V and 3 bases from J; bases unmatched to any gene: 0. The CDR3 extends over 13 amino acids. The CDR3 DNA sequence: TGTGCCAGCAGCGGACAGGGGGACTATGGCTACACCTTC. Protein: CASSGQGDYGYTF.

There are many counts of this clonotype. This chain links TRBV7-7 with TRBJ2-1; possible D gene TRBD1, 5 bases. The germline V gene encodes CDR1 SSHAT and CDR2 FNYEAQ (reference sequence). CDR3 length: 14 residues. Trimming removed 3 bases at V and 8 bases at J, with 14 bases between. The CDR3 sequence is CASSLGRGLDEQFF. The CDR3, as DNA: TGTGCCAGCAGCTTGGGAAGGGGATTGGATGAGCAGTTCTTC.

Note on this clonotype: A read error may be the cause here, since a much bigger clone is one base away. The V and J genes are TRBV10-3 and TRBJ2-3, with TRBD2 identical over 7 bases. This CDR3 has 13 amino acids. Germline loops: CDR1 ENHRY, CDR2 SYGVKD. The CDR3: CGIKRDSTDTQYF. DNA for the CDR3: TGTGGCATCAAGCGGGATTCCACAGATACGCAGTATTTT.

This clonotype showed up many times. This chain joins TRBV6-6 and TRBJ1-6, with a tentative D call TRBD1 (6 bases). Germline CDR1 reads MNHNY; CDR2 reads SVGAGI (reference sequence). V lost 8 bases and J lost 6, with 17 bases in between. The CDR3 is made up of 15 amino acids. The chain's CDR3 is CASGRPLDSNSPLHF. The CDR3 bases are TGTGCCAGCGGGCGACCCCTGGACAGTAATTCACCCCTCCACTTT.

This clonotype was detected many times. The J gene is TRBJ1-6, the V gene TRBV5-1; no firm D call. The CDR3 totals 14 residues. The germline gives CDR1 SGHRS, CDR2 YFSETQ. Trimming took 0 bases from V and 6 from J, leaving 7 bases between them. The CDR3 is CASSLDSPNSPLHF. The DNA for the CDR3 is TGCGCCAGCAGCTTGGACAGCCCTAATTCACCCCTCCACTTT.

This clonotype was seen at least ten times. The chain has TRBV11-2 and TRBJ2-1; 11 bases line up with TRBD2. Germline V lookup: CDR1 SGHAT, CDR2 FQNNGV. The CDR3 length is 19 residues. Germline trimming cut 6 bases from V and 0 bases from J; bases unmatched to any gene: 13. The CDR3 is CASSQRPSGGLSSYNEQFF. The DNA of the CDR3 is TGTGCCAGCAGTCAACGGCCTAGCGGGGGGTTAAGCTCCTACAATGAGCAGTTCTTC.

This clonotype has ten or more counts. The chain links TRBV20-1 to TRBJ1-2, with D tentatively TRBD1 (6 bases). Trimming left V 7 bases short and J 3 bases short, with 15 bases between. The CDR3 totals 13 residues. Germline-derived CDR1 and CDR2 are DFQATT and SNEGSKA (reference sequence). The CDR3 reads CSVSNREDYGYTF. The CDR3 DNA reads TGCAGTGTAAGCAACAGGGAAGACTATGGCTACACCTTC.

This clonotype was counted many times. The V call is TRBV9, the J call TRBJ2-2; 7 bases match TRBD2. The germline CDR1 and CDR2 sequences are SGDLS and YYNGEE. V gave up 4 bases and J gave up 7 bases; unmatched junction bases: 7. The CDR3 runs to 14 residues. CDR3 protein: CASSPPRGDGELFF. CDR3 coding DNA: TGTGCCAGCAGCCCCCCCCGGGGGGACGGGGAGCTGTTTTTT.

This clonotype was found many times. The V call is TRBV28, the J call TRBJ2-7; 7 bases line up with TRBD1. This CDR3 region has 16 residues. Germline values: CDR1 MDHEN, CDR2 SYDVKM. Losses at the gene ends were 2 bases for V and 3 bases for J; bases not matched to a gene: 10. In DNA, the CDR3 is TGTGCCAGCAGTTTAGACCGGGACAGCCCGCTCTACGAGCAGTACTTC. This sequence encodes CASSLDRDSPLYEQYF.

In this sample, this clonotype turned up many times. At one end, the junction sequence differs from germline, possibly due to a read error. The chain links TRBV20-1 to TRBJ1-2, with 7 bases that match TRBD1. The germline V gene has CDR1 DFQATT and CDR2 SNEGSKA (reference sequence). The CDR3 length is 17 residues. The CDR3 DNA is TGCAGTGCGAGAGGGGGACAGTTGCGGACTCCTCTTGGTGGCTACACCTTC. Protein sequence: CSARGGQLRTPLGGYTF.

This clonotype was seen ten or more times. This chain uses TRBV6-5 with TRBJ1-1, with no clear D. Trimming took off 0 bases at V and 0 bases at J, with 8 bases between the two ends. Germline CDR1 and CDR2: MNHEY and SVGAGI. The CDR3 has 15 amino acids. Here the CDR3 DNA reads TGTGCCAGCAGTTACTCGTCGGTTGTGAACACTGAAGCTTTCTTT. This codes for CASSYSSVVNTEAFF.

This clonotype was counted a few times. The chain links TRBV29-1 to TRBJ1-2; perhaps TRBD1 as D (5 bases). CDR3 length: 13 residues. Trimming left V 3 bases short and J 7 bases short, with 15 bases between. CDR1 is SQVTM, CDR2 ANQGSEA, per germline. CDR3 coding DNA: TGCAGCGTTGACCAGGGCAGCGGTTCTGGCTACACCTTC. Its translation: CSVDQGSGSGYTF.

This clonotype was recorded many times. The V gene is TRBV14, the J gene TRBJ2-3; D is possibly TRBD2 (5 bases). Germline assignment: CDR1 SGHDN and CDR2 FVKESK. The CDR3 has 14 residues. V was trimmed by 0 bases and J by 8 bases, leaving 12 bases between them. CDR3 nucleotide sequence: TGTGCCAGCAGCCAAGACGGGAATCTCGTTACGCAGTATTTT. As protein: CASSQDGNLVTQYF.

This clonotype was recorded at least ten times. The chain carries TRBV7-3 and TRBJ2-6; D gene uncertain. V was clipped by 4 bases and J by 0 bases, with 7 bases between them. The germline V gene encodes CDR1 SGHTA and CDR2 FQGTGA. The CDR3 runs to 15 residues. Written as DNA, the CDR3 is TGTGCCAGCAGCTCGGACGGCTCTGGGGCCAACGTCCTGACTTTC. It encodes CASSSDGSGANVLTF.

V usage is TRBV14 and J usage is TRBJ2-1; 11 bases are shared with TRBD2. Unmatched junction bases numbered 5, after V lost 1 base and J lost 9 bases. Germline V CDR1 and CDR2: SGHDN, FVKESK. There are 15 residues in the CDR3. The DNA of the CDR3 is TGTGCCAGCAGCCAAGGTGTAGCGGGGGGGCGTGAGCAGTTCTTC. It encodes CASSQGVAGGREQFF.

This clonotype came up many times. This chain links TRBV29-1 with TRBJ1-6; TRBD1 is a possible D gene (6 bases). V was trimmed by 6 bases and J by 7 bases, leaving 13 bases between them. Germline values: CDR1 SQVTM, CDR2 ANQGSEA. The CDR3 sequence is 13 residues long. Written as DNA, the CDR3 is TGCAGCGTCGACGAAGGGGGGAATTCACCCCTCCACTTT. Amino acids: CSVDEGGNSPLHF.

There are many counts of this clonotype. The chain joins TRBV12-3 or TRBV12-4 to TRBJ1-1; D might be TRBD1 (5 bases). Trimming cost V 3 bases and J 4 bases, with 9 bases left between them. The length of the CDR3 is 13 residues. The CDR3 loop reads CASSFQGRTEAFF. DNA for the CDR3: TGTGCCAGCAGTTTTCAGGGTCGCACTGAAGCTTTCTTT.

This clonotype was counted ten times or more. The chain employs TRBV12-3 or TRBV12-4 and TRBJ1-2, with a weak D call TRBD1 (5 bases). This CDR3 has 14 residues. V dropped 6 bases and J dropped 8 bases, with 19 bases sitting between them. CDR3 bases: TGTGCCAGCAGCAGCACCCGGGACCTCTGGGGCTACACCTTC. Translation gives CASSSTRDLWGYTF.

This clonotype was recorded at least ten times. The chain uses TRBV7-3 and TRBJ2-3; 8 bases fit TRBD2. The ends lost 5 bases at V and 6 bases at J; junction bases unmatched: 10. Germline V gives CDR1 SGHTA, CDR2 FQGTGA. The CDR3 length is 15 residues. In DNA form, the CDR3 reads TGTGCCAGCAGCCTTGGGACTAGTCCTGGGGATACGCAGTATTTT. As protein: CASSLGTSPGDTQYF.

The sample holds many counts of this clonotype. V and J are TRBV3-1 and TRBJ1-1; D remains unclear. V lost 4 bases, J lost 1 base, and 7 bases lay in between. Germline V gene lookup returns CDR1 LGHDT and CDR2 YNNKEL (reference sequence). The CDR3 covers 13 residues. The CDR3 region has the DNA TGTGCCAGCAGCCTGGAAAAGAACACTGAAGCTTTCTTT. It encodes CASSLEKNTEAFF.

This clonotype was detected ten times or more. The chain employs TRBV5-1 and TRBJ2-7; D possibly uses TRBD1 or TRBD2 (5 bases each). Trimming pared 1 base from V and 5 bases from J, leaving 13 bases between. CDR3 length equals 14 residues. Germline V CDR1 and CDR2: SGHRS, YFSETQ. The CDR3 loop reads CASSLSGGRDEQYF. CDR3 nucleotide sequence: TGCGCCAGCAGCTTGTCTGGGGGTAGGGACGAGCAGTACTTC.

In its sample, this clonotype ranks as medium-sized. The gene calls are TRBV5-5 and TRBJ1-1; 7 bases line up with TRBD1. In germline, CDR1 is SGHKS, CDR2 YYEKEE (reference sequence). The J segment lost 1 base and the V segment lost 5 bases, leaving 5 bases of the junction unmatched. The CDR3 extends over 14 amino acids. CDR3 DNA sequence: TGTGCCAGCAGTTTCGGGACAGCGAACACTGAAGCTTTCTTT. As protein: CASSFGTANTEAFF. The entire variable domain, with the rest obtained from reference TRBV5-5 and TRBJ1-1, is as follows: DAGVTQSPTHLIKTRGQQVTLRCSPISGHKSVSWYQQVLGQGPQFIFQYYEKEERGRGNFPDRFSARQFPNYSSELNVNALLLGDSALYLCASSFGTANTEAFFGQGTRLTVV.

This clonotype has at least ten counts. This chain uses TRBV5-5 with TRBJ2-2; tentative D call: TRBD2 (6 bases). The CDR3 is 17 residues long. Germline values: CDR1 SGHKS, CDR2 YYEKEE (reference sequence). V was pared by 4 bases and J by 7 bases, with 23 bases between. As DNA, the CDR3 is TGTGCCAGCAGCCATCTCGGGGCCCCGAGGCGGGACGGGGAGCTGTTTTTT. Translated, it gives CASSHLGAPRRDGELFF. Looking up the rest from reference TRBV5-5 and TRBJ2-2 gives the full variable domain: DAGVTQSPTHLIKTRGQQVTLRCSPISGHKSVSWYQQVLGQGPQFIFQYYEKEERGRGNFPDRFSARQFPNYSSELNVNALLLGDSALYLCASSHLGAPRRDGELFFGEGSRLTVL.